The table lists the clone carrying this T cell receptor beta chain with a count of one. Antigen unknown. Profiled with immunoSEQ multiplex PCR; TCRdb holds only in-frame clones, not every one. The table records around 41,000 clones, approximately 92% of them present only once. The time point denotes: week 35, safety follow-up. Topical imiquimod accompanied each vaccine dose, which consisted of 300 ug of mutant IDH1 20-mer peptide. There were eight vaccinations for patients, given in weeks 1, 3, 5, 7, 11, 15, 19 and 23. Germline-derived CDR1 and CDR2 are MDHEN and SYDVKM. Losses at the gene ends were 5 bases for V and 8 bases for J; bases not matched to a gene: 11. The CDR3 is made up of 15 amino acids. This sample was taken from a study of a mutant IDH1 vaccine in newly diagnosed glioma. On the study more broadly: Beforehand, treatment had been radiotherapy, temozolomide, or both; the majority received both.

Notes on the study in general: Most patients, around 93%, showed vaccine-induced immune responses.

Sample: PBMCs, taken from a glioma patient whose treatment included an IDH1 peptide vaccine. The V gene is TRBV28, the J gene TRBJ2-1; 8 bases are shared with TRBD1. The TCR sequence derives from a man aged 35-49 years with glioma. CDR3 coding DNA: TGTGCCAGCAGTACGACAGGGGACTTTAAGGATGAGCAGTTCTTC. It encodes CASSTTGDFKDEQFF.